Below, 30 T cell receptor beta chains from the same sample are listed, as sequenced in a study of T cells in Graves' hyperthyroidism and ophthalmopathy. Researchers amplified the TCR beta CDR3 regions from RNA transcripts. During a first-round RT-PCR of the TCR CDR3, the HTBI primer set was used. TCRdb called the multiplex PCR reads again in MiXCR, with one record for every CDR3 protein. The sample yields 240,000 or so distinct CDR3 sequences, 16% seen once. Material for sequencing was blood. Receptors originate from a woman between 18 and 29 years old with Graves' ophthalmopathy.

The chain uses TRBV12-3 or TRBV12-4 and TRBJ1-1, with TRBD1 as a possible D gene (5 bases). Trimming stripped 5 bases from V and 7 bases from J, with 14 bases between. This CDR3 region has 13 residues. The CDR3 sequence: CASSPYVGGEAFF. In DNA form, the CDR3 reads TGTGCCAGCAGTCCTTATGTGGGGGGTGAAGCTTTCTTT.

Many counts were recorded for this clonotype. This sequence joins TRBV28 and TRBJ2-3, with 8 bases identical to TRBD2. Germline-derived CDR1 and CDR2 are MDHEN and SYDVKM. This CDR3 is built from 14 residues. The junction had 3 bases not matched to a gene; V was cut back by 3 bases and J by 4 bases. The DNA for the CDR3 is TGTGCCAGCAGTTTCAGCGGGAGTCCAGATACGCAGTATTTT. Translation: CASSFSGSPDTQYF.

The table lists this clonotype with a few counts. V is TRBV29-1 and J is TRBJ2-2; no reliable D call. CDR3 length: 13 amino acids. The V gene lost 4 bases and the J gene lost 2 bases, with 8 bases spanning the gap. Germline assignment: CDR1 SQVTM and CDR2 ANQGSEA. This CDR3 is CSVVYSNTGELFF. CDR3 nucleotides: TGCAGCGTTGTATACAGCAACACCGGGGAGCTGTTTTTT.

This clonotype was detected ten times or more. V and J are TRBV20-1 and TRBJ2-1; 11 bases map to TRBD2. Per germline, CDR1 DFQATT and CDR2 SNEGSKA (reference sequence). V was pared by 4 bases and J by 8 bases, with 13 bases of the junction left unmatched. The CDR3 loop spans 16 amino acids. Here the CDR3 reads CSATLLLAGAGDEQFF. DNA for the CDR3: TGCAGTGCTACCCTATTACTAGCGGGGGCCGGGGATGAGCAGTTCTTC.

This clonotype was detected ten times or more. The rearrangement uses TRBV7-3 and TRBJ2-1; 8 bases match TRBD2. Germline lookup yields CDR1 SGHTA and CDR2 FQGTGA. The CDR3 runs to 15 residues. V lost 2 bases, J lost 6 bases, and 6 bases stayed unmatched. CDR3 amino acids: CASSLDGLAVNEQFF. CDR3 sequence (DNA): TGTGCCAGCAGCTTAGACGGACTAGCAGTCAATGAGCAGTTCTTC.

This clonotype was picked up many times. The chain recombines TRBV15 with TRBJ2-7; D may be TRBD1 (6 bases). There are 14 residues in the CDR3. From germline, CDR1 is LNHNV and CDR2 YYDKDF (reference sequence). The V end lost 2 bases, the J end lost 1 base, and 9 bases lay between the germline ends. The DNA for the CDR3 is TGTGCCACCAGCAGAATTACAGGGTCCTACGAGCAGTACTTC. This encodes CATSRITGSYEQYF.

In its sample, this clonotype was seen many times. This sequence joins TRBV15 and TRBJ2-1, with TRBD2 matching 10 bases. Germline CDR1 reads LNHNV; CDR2 reads YYDKDF (reference sequence). With 0 bases clipped from V and 4 bases from J, the junction kept 6 bases outside the gene matches. The CDR3 is 17 residues long. CDR3 coding DNA: TGTGCCACCAGCAGAGATGGGACAGCGGGGGGGTACAATGAGCAGTTCTTC. This codes for CATSRDGTAGGYNEQFF. Complete variable domain (other parts from reference TRBV15 and TRBJ2-1): DAMVIQNPRYQVTQFGKPVTLSCSQTLNHNVMYWYQQKSSQAPKLLFHYYDKDFNNEADTPDNFQSRRPNTSFCFLDIRSPGLGDTAMYLCATSRDGTAGGYNEQFFGPGTRLTVL.

This clonotype was found many times. V usage is TRBV12-3 or TRBV12-4 and J usage is TRBJ2-7, with D maybe TRBD1 (6 bases). The CDR3 runs 15 residues. Trimming removed 5 bases at V and 3 bases at J, with 17 bases between. CDR3 residues: CASSPQGFGGYEQYF. The CDR3 nucleotides are TGTGCCAGCAGTCCACAGGGCTTTGGGGGCTACGAGCAGTACTTC.

This clonotype showed up many times. This chain joins TRBV20-1 and TRBJ2-7; TRBD1 aligns across 7 bases. Germline-derived CDR1 and CDR2 are DFQATT and SNEGSKA (reference sequence). With 2 bases clipped from V and 6 bases from J, the junction kept 10 bases outside the gene matches. The CDR3 is 14 amino acids. CDR3 protein: CSARTQTGLGEQYF. The CDR3 DNA follows: TGCAGTGCTAGAACCCAGACAGGGTTGGGCGAGCAGTACTTC.

The sample holds many counts of this clonotype. The chain joins TRBV11-2 to TRBJ2-7; unclear D gene. The CDR3 is made up of 11 amino acids. Germline CDR1 is SGHAT and CDR2 is FQNNGV. V lost 5 bases, J lost 6 bases, and 8 bases lay in between. CDR3 nucleotides: TGTGCCAGCAGCCCCGAGTTCGAGCAGTACTTC. Its protein product is CASSPEFEQYF.

In this sample, this clonotype turned up many times. The genes are TRBV15 and TRBJ2-7; maybe TRBD1 (5 bases). V was shortened by 0 bases and J by 6 bases, with 15 bases between the two germline ends. Germline-derived CDR1 and CDR2 are LNHNV and YYDKDF (reference sequence). The CDR3 covers 15 residues. CDR3 region: CATSRDLARRGEQYF. The CDR3 bases are TGTGCCACCAGCAGAGATCTGGCCAGAAGGGGCGAGCAGTACTTC.

In its sample, this clonotype was seen many times. This chain links TRBV13 with TRBJ1-1; D not certain. Germline V lookup: CDR1 PRHDT, CDR2 FYEKMQ (reference sequence). The CDR3 is 14 residues long. V gave up 0 bases and J gave up 1 base, with 6 bases separating them. The chain's CDR3 is CASSLGLKNTEAFF. Written as DNA, the CDR3 is TGTGCCAGCAGCTTAGGCCTAAAGAACACTGAAGCTTTCTTT.

This clonotype was seen ten or more times. The rearrangement links TRBV20-1 to TRBJ1-1; 9 nucleotides align to TRBD1. The germline gives CDR1 DFQATT, CDR2 SNEGSKA (reference sequence). The CDR3 sequence is 14 residues long. J was trimmed by 5 bases and V by 3 bases; bases with no gene match: 7. Written as DNA, the CDR3 is TGCAGTGCTAGTAAACAGGGGGCAGGGACTGAAGCTTTCTTT. Protein sequence: CSASKQGAGTEAFF.

At least ten counts were recorded for this clonotype. The chain carries TRBV2 and TRBJ2-1; 11 bases line up with TRBD2. CDR1 is SNHLY, CDR2 FYNNEI, per germline. The length of the CDR3 is 17 residues. V dropped 10 bases and J dropped 0; count of bases not matched to a gene: 11. The CDR3 DNA reads TGTGCCACCCAACCTGGTAGCGGGAGGGCCTCCTACAATGAGCAGTTCTTC. It codes for CATQPGSGRASYNEQFF.

In its sample, this clonotype was seen many times. The V gene is TRBV6-1, the J gene TRBJ1-1, with D unresolved. Germline loops: CDR1 MNHNS, CDR2 SASEGT. The CDR3 loop spans 11 amino acids. Between the trimmed V and J ends, which lost 5 bases and 6 bases, there was a span of 7 bases. The CDR3 DNA sequence: TGTGCCAGCAGTCGGAGTCCTGAAGCTTTCTTT. It translates to CASSRSPEAFF.

J is TRBJ2-1 and V is TRBV20-1; 12 bases match TRBD2. The CDR3 loop spans 13 amino acids. V shed 6 bases, J shed 8 bases, and the junction held 5 bases outside the gene matches. In germline, CDR1 is DFQATT, CDR2 SNEGSKA (reference sequence). CDR3 sequence reads: CSAITSGRYEQFF. CDR3 nucleotides: TGCAGTGCCATCACTAGCGGGAGGTATGAGCAGTTCTTC.

This clonotype was observed at least ten times. The rearrangement links TRBV9 to TRBJ2-1; 7 positions agree with TRBD1. The CDR3 runs to 17 residues. V trimming: 0 bases; J trimming: 6 bases; junction bases outside the gene matches: 12. Germline CDR1 reads SGDLS; CDR2 reads YYNGEE. The CDR3, as DNA: TGTGCCAGCAGCGTAGCGACAGGGACCACAGTCGCCAATGAGCAGTTCTTC. It specifies CASSVATGTTVANEQFF.

This clonotype has ten or more counts. V and J are TRBV29-1 and TRBJ1-1; D not resolved. The length of the CDR3 is 10 residues. Looked up from germline, CDR1 is SQVTM and CDR2 is ANQGSEA. Trimming stripped 7 bases from V and 2 bases from J, with 5 bases between. CDR3 amino acids: CSAANTEAFF. CDR3 bases: TGCAGCGCCGCAAACACTGAAGCTTTCTTT.

This clonotype has ten or more counts. CDR3 coding DNA: TGTGCCAGCAGCTACTACTTGGCCGGGCTCGAGCAGTACTTC. Translated: CASSYYLAGLEQYF. The chain uses TRBV11-2 and TRBJ2-7, with no clear D. Germline assignment: CDR1 SGHAT and CDR2 FQNNGV. Trimming removed 4 bases at V and 6 bases at J, with 16 bases between. CDR3 length: 14 amino acids. Using reference TRBV11-2 and TRBJ2-7 for the parts outside the CDR3, the full variable domain is EAGVAQSPRYKIIEKRQSVAFWCNPISGHATLYWYQQILGQGPKLLIQFQNNGVVDDSQLPKDRFSAERLKGVDSTLKIQPAKLEDSAVYLCASSYYLAGLEQYFGPGTRLTVT.

J is TRBJ2-3 and V is TRBV10-3; 9 bases fit TRBD2. This CDR3 comprises 13 residues. Looked up from germline, CDR1 is ENHRY and CDR2 is SYGVKD. Unmatched junction bases numbered 6, after V lost 9 bases and J lost 5 bases. CDR3 in amino acids: CAILAGGGDTQYF. CDR3 nucleotide sequence: TGTGCCATACTGGCGGGAGGGGGAGATACGCAGTATTTT.

This clonotype appeared many times. This chain uses TRBV20-1 with TRBJ1-2; D gene unclear. With 3 bases removed from V and 3 bases from J, the gap between germline ends came to 11 bases. The CDR3 runs 13 residues. The germline CDR1 and CDR2 sequences are DFQATT and SNEGSKA (reference sequence). DNA for the CDR3: TGCAGTGCTAGTTTTGGGATAGACTATGGCTACACCTTC. Its protein product is CSASFGIDYGYTF.

Many counts were recorded for this clonotype. The chain uses TRBV24-1 and TRBJ2-1, with TRBD1 matching 10 bases. This CDR3 is built from 16 residues. V was pared by 3 bases and J by 7 bases, with 8 bases of the junction left unmatched. The germline V gene has CDR1 KGHDR and CDR2 SFDVKD. CDR3 in DNA: TGTGCCACCAGTGATCCTTCGGGACAGGGGACAAATGAGCAGTTCTTC. It specifies CATSDPSGQGTNEQFF.

This clonotype was recorded many times. This chain joins TRBV27 and TRBJ1-1; D is unclear. CDR3 length equals 13 residues. Between the trimmed V and J ends, which lost 9 bases and 4 bases, there was a span of 15 bases. Per germline, CDR1 MNHEY and CDR2 SMNVEV (reference sequence). CDR3 sequence reads: CASGRTATTEAFF. DNA of the CDR3: TGTGCCAGTGGCCGGACGGCCACCACTGAAGCTTTCTTT.

This clonotype was detected many times. This chain joins TRBV5-1 and TRBJ1-1; 8 nucleotides agree with TRBD1. The CDR3 runs to 14 residues. The germline CDR1 and CDR2 sequences are SGHRS and YFSETQ. J lost 4 bases, V lost 9 bases, and 11 bases had no gene match. CDR3 in amino acids: CATSTGEPGTEAFF. CDR3 DNA sequence: TGCGCCACCTCGACAGGGGAGCCGGGCACTGAAGCTTTCTTT. Complete variable domain (other parts from reference TRBV5-1 and TRBJ1-1): KAGVTQTPRYLIKTRGQQVTLSCSPISGHRSVSWYQQTPGQGLQFLFEYFSETQRNKGNFPGRFSGRQFSNSRSEMNVSTLELGDSALYLCATSTGEPGTEAFFGQGTRLTVV.

The genes are TRBV30 and TRBJ2-7; D is perhaps TRBD1 or TRBD2 (5 bases each). The CDR3 runs 11 residues. V was shortened by 5 bases and J by 3 bases, with 8 bases between the two germline ends. Germline CDR1 reads GTSNPN; CDR2 reads SVGIG (reference sequence). The CDR3 sequence: CAWGDDYEQYF. The CDR3 DNA sequence: TGTGCCTGGGGGGACGACTACGAGCAGTACTTC.

A few counts support this clonotype. DNA of the CDR3: TGCGCCAGCAGCCAAGGACTAGCGGGAGGGCCTAGAGATACGCAGTATTTT. Translation: CASSQGLAGGPRDTQYF. The V call is TRBV4-1, the J call TRBJ2-3, with 14 bases aligning to TRBD2. CDR3 length: 17 amino acids. V trimming: 1 base; J trimming: 5 bases; junction bases outside the gene matches: 5. The germline gives CDR1 MGHRA, CDR2 YSYEKL.

This clonotype was counted ten times or more. The chain employs TRBV3-1 and TRBJ1-5; TRBD1 is a possible D gene (5 bases). Trimming stripped 1 base from V and 1 base from J, with 8 bases between. Germline CDR1 and CDR2: LGHDT and YNNKEL (reference sequence). CDR3 length: 15 amino acids. This chain's CDR3 is CASSQGGASNQPQHF. CDR3 nucleotides: TGTGCCAGCAGCCAAGGCGGGGCGAGCAATCAGCCCCAGCATTTT.

In its sample, this clonotype was seen many times. The chain joins TRBV15 to TRBJ1-1; D is unclear. CDR3 size: 13 residues. Germline V lookup: CDR1 LNHNV, CDR2 YYDKDF (reference sequence). With 0 bases removed from V and 5 bases from J, the gap between germline ends came to 7 bases. The CDR3 DNA sequence: TGTGCCACCAGCAGAGATCAAGGGACTGAAGCTTTCTTT. It yields the protein CATSRDQGTEAFF.

This clonotype occurred many times. The CDR3, as DNA: TGTGCCAGCAGCCCCCGGCAGGGGAGCGAGCAGTACTTC. This sequence encodes CASSPRQGSEQYF. The chain uses TRBV5-8 and TRBJ2-7; D is perhaps TRBD1 (6 bases). This CDR3 comprises 13 residues. V was clipped by 4 bases and J by 6 bases, with 14 bases between them. CDR1 and CDR2 (germline): SGHTS, YDEGEE.

The sample holds many counts of this clonotype. J is TRBJ1-1 and V is TRBV11-2; D not certain. Germline lookup yields CDR1 SGHAT and CDR2 FQNNGV. The CDR3 is 14 amino acids. Deletions cut 5 bases from V and 1 base from J, with 11 bases between. DNA of the CDR3: TGTGCCAGCAGCACACGTACGGGGAACACTGAAGCTTTCTTT. Amino acid sequence: CASSTRTGNTEAFF.